This T cell receptor (beta chain) was obtained from a study of TIL therapy for anti-PD-1-resistant metastatic lung cancer. Study in general: Tumors were harvested before any PD-1/PD-L1 blockade.

Sequencing used immunoSEQ v3. Sequencing depth was 1.5 million to 2 million read pairs for survey level, about 5-6 million for deep. Using immunoSEQ multiplex PCR, the repertoire was profiled, and TCRdb retains in-frame clones only, with some absent. The sample carries 40,000 to 60,000 clones, 70% to 80% recorded once. The ends lost 4 bases at V and 6 bases at J; junction bases unmatched: 11. CDR1 SGHTS and CDR2 YDEGEE come from the germline V gene. This CDR3 has 16 amino acids. The time point denotes: pre-treatment sample, taken before nivolumab and TIL therapy. Enrollment ran from October 2017 to early 2020.

This specimen consisted of blood, obtained at baseline. This chain connects TRBV5-8 to TRBJ2-2; 8 bases match TRBD2. The clonotype comes from a woman between 30 and 85 years old with non-small cell lung cancer. CDR3 loop: CASSKRTSLFSGELFF. In DNA, the CDR3 is TGTGCCAGCAGCAAACGGACTAGCCTTTTTTCCGGGGAGCTGTTTTTT.